This T cell receptor beta chain was retrieved from a study of blood T cell repertoires in COVID-19. About the research overall: Acute and convalescent COVID-19 samples came from the United States, Italy and Spain.

Germline trimming cut 5 bases from V and 8 bases from J; bases unmatched to any gene: 10. The CDR3 has 16 amino acids. The germline V gene has CDR1 SGHAT and CDR2 FQNNGV. In the original processing: It was from reference gene primer amplification that nucleated cell counts were estimated. The data were produced by immunoSEQ multiplex PCR, yet TCRdb's version contains in-frame clones alone and is incomplete. Clone size and V and J calls were adopted from that table, with D and trimming inferred from the DNA. The sample lists approximately 53,000 clones, more than 80% occurring once. The sequence was collected from a man between 40 and 49 years old with acute or convalescent COVID-19. The chain has TRBV11-2 and TRBJ2-1, with 12 bases that match TRBD2. The sample comprised peripheral blood. The CDR3 region has the DNA TGTGCCAGCAGCCGACAGTCGCTAGCGGGGGGGGATGAGCAGTTCTTC. Translating it yields CASSRQSLAGGDEQFF.